The 5 T cell receptor beta chains below all came from one sample that was sequenced in a study of cytomegalovirus exposure and HLA in healthy donors. The PCR ran on 60 Vbeta and 13 Jbeta primers. The repertoire was sequenced with immunoSEQ multiplex PCR; TCRdb's copy has only in-frame clones and lacks some. The table records 190,000 or so clones, about four fifths of them present only once. Sequenced material: PBMCs. The receptors shown here come from a girl aged 10 to 17 in good health and CMV-seropositive.

V is TRBV7-7 and J is TRBJ2-5; 8 bases are a match to TRBD1. V lost 3 bases and J lost 6; bases outside the gene matches: 9. CDR1 SSHAT and CDR2 FNYEAQ come from the germline V gene (reference sequence). This CDR3 spans 15 amino acids. This chain's CDR3 is CASSFPGTGPKTQYF. The CDR3 coding sequence is TGTGCCAGCAGCTTCCCTGGGACAGGACCCAAGACCCAGTACTTC.

This clone was seen a few times. The chain links TRBV9 to TRBJ1-3; 7 bases are a match to TRBD1. V was clipped by 0 bases and J by 4 bases; unmatched bases: 4. This CDR3 contains 15 residues. From germline, CDR1 is SGDLS and CDR2 YYNGEE. CDR3 bases: TGTGCCAGCAGCGTAGAGGGGGCTCAGGGAAACACCATATATTTT. This encodes CASSVEGAQGNTIYF.

The chain links TRBV4-1 to TRBJ1-5; TRBD1 might be the D (6 bases). Germline V lookup: CDR1 MGHRA, CDR2 YSYEKL. Trimming cost V 2 bases and J 3 bases, with 26 bases left between them. The CDR3 spans 20 residues. The CDR3 reads CASSQNWGEGTTTTNQPQHF. DNA for the CDR3: TGCGCCAGCAGCCAAAATTGGGGAGAGGGGACAACTACCACCAATCAGCCCCAGCATTTT.

The sample holds a few counts of this clone. The J gene is TRBJ2-3, the V gene TRBV5-4; 13 bases align to TRBD2. The V gene end was trimmed by 4 bases and the J gene end by 4 bases; junction bases not matched to a gene: 6. CDR3 size: 16 residues. Germline CDR1 is SGHNT and CDR2 is YYREEE (reference sequence). The CDR3 protein is CASSKPGLAGSDTQYF. The CDR3 DNA reads TGTGCCAGCAGCAAACCGGGACTAGCGGGGTCAGATACGCAGTATTTT.

The J gene is TRBJ2-7, the V gene TRBV7-2, with D unresolved. Between the trimmed V and J ends, which lost 4 bases and 6 bases, there was a span of 16 bases. Germline CDR1 and CDR2: SGHTA and FQGNSA. This CDR3 has 14 amino acids. CDR3 in DNA: TGTGCCAGCAGCTCCCCGGTCTCCACCGCCGAGCAGTACTTC. Amino acid sequence: CASSSPVSTAEQYF. Supplemented by reference TRBV7-2 and TRBJ2-7, the full variable domain reads GAGVSQSPSNKVTEKGKDVELRCDPISGHTALYWYRQSLGQGLEFLIYFQGNSAPDKSGLPSDRFSAERTGGSVSTLTIQRTQQEDSAVYLCASSSPVSTAEQYFGPGTRLTVT.